The 27 T cell receptor beta chains below come from one sample, sequenced in a study of shared clonotypes between healthy human individuals. TCRdb's table, derived via immunoSEQ multiplex PCR, lists solely in-frame clones and lacks some. The sample shows about 820,000 clones, almost 95% of them seen only once. CD8 cells classed as naive were CD45RO-negative and positively selected for CCR7, excluding terminally differentiated effector memory CD45RA+ cells. Sequenced sample: naive CD8+ T cells sorted from blood. These receptors were taken from a young man in good health.

V usage is TRBV7-9 and J usage is TRBJ2-7, with D maybe TRBD1 (6 bases). The CDR3 length is 11 residues. Per the germline V gene, CDR1 is SEHNR and CDR2 is FQNEAQ (reference sequence). Trimming cost V 7 bases and J 5 bases, with 9 bases left between them. The DNA for the CDR3 is TGTGCCAGCATAGGGGGTCACGAGCAGTACTTC. Amino acids: CASIGGHEQYF.

The V gene is TRBV5-8, the J gene TRBJ2-5, with D unresolved. This CDR3 has 16 amino acids. Germline CDR1 and CDR2: SGHTS and YDEGEE. Trimming left V 2 bases short and J 2 bases short, with 16 bases between. CDR3 residues: CASSLRRRGEQETQYF. The CDR3 nucleotides read TGTGCCAGCAGCTTACGCCGACGTGGGGAACAAGAGACCCAGTACTTC. Drawing the rest from reference TRBV5-8 and TRBJ2-5, the complete variable domain is EAGVTQSPTHLIKTRGQQATLRCSPISGHTSVYWYQQALGLGLQFLLWYDEGEERNRGNFPPRFSGRQFPNYSSELNVNALELEDSALYLCASSLRRRGEQETQYFGPGTRLLVL.

CDR3 DNA sequence: TGCGCCAGCAGCCAGGCCGTCGGAAGGAGGTCTCACAATGAGCAGTTCTTC. Its protein is CASSQAVGRRSHNEQFF. V gene TRBV4-1 combines with J gene TRBJ2-1; D is perhaps TRBD2 (5 bases). With 3 bases removed from V and 5 bases from J, the gap between germline ends came to 20 bases. Germline CDR1 MGHRA, CDR2 YSYEKL. CDR3 length: 17 residues.

The chain has TRBV30 and TRBJ2-2; D may be TRBD1 or TRBD2 (5 bases each). Germline-derived CDR1 and CDR2 are GTSNPN and SVGIG (reference sequence). This CDR3 contains 14 residues. V lost 5 bases and J 5 bases, leaving 15 bases between the germline ends. For the CDR3, the DNA is TGTGCCTGGGCATCAGGGAGAGGTACCGGGGAGCTGTTTTTT. It is translated as CAWASGRGTGELFF.

This sequence joins TRBV7-2 and TRBJ1-4, with 12 bases fitting TRBD1. Trimming at V came to 2 bases and at J to 7 bases, leaving 5 bases not matched to a gene. Germline assignment: CDR1 SGHTA and CDR2 FQGNSA. CDR3 length: 16 amino acids. CDR3 sequence: CASSLPPGQGAEKLFF. The CDR3 nucleotides read TGTGCCAGCAGCTTACCCCCGGGACAGGGGGCTGAAAAACTGTTTTTT.

The chain uses TRBV10-3 and TRBJ1-1; D not certain. The CDR3 covers 15 residues. Trimming took 0 bases from V and 5 from J, leaving 13 bases between them. Germline assignment: CDR1 ENHRY and CDR2 SYGVKD. CDR3 protein: CAISESREGWTEAFF. The CDR3 nucleotides read TGTGCCATCAGTGAGTCGAGGGAGGGTTGGACTGAAGCTTTCTTT.

This clone was observed once. The chain has TRBV27 and TRBJ2-7; D remains unclear. Germline assignment: CDR1 MNHEY and CDR2 SMNVEV (reference sequence). V lost 3 bases to trimming and J lost 3 bases, with 18 bases between them. The CDR3 runs 16 residues. This CDR3 is CASSFSSPRTDYEQYF. The CDR3 nucleotides read TGTGCCAGCAGTTTCTCTTCGCCAAGAACAGACTACGAGCAGTACTTC.

DNA for the CDR3: TGCGCCAGCAGCCAAGAAGAAATCGCTTCCTACGAGCAGTACTTC. This translates into CASSQEEIASYEQYF. V and J are TRBV4-1 and TRBJ2-7; D unclear. From germline, CDR1 is MGHRA and CDR2 YSYEKL. Deletions cut 0 bases from V and 1 base from J, with 10 bases between. The length of the CDR3 is 15 residues.

The V gene is TRBV4-1, the J gene TRBJ2-7; 7 positions agree with TRBD2. V was clipped by 1 base and J by 2 bases; unmatched bases: 11. The germline V gene has CDR1 MGHRA and CDR2 YSYEKL. There are 17 residues in the CDR3. The CDR3: CASSQVRLADSAYEQYF. CDR3 DNA: TGCGCCAGCAGCCAAGTTCGACTAGCTGACTCGGCCTACGAGCAGTACTTC.

The V gene is TRBV7-9, the J gene TRBJ2-7; TRBD2 agrees at 9 bases. The CDR3 is 15 amino acids. V gave up 0 bases and J gave up 4 bases; unmatched junction bases: 4. The germline gives CDR1 SEHNR, CDR2 FQNEAQ (reference sequence). CDR3 DNA: TGTGCCAGCAGCTTAGCAGCTAGCGGGAAGTACGAGCAGTACTTC. Translation gives CASSLAASGKYEQYF.

The chain has TRBV6-6 and TRBJ2-2; D is unclear. CDR3 length equals 15 residues. Trimming stripped 5 bases from V and 0 bases from J, with 10 bases between. CDR1 is MNHNY, CDR2 SVGAGI, per germline (reference sequence). The CDR3 nucleotides read TGTGCCAGCAGTCTGCCTGGGCCGAACACCGGGGAGCTGTTTTTT. Protein product: CASSLPGPNTGELFF.

This sequence joins TRBV7-6 and TRBJ1-2; the D gene is possibly TRBD1 (6 bases). CDR3 length equals 15 residues. The V and J ends lost 5 bases and 5 bases respectively, with 18 bases between them. Germline V gene data show CDR1 as SGHVS and CDR2 as FNYEAQ. The CDR3, as DNA: TGTGCCAGCAGCCCAGAAGGACAGTCTCGGTATGGCTACACCTTC. It specifies CASSPEGQSRYGYTF.

The gene calls are TRBV28 and TRBJ2-1; 9 positions agree with TRBD2. This CDR3 region has 13 residues. Germline-derived CDR1 and CDR2 are MDHEN and SYDVKM. J gave up 10 bases and V 3 bases, and 4 bases lay outside the gene matches. The CDR3 here is CASSLPSGTEQFF. DNA of the CDR3: TGTGCCAGCAGTTTGCCTAGCGGGACAGAGCAGTTCTTC. Supplemented by reference TRBV28 and TRBJ2-1, the full variable domain reads DVKVTQSSRYLVKRTGEKVFLECVQDMDHENMFWYRQDPGLGLRLIYFSYDVKMKEKGDIPEGYSVSREKKERFSLILESASTNQTSMYLCASSLPSGTEQFFGPGTRLTVL.

This chain connects TRBV6-5 to TRBJ1-2; the match to TRBD1 covers 10 bases. The CDR3 loop spans 16 amino acids. Germline CDR1 MNHEY, CDR2 SVGAGI. Trimming took 0 bases from V and 6 from J; bases not matched to a gene: 7. CDR3 in amino acids: CASSYSRDRGPDGYTF. Written as DNA, the CDR3 is TGTGCCAGCAGTTACTCCCGGGACAGGGGACCGGATGGCTACACCTTC.

The chain employs TRBV4-1 and TRBJ1-4; no definite D call. V gave up 4 bases and J gave up 5 bases, with 14 bases separating them. The CDR3 consists of 15 residues. Per the germline V gene, CDR1 is MGHRA and CDR2 is YSYEKL. Here the CDR3 DNA reads TGCGCCAGCAGCCCCTTCCTGACAAGCAATGAAAAACTGTTTTTT. Encoded protein: CASSPFLTSNEKLFF.

The chain links TRBV27 to TRBJ1-2; D is ambiguous. CDR3 length: 14 amino acids. Looked up from germline, CDR1 is MNHEY and CDR2 is SMNVEV (reference sequence). The germline V and J ends were trimmed by 5 bases and 8 bases, with 18 bases remaining between them. CDR3 loop: CASSPMAAYGGYTF. The CDR3 nucleotides read TGTGCCAGCAGTCCCATGGCGGCCTACGGAGGCTACACCTTC.

The V gene is TRBV11-2, the J gene TRBJ1-1; D may be TRBD1 (5 bases). There are 15 residues in the CDR3. V lost 4 bases and J 3 bases, leaving 15 bases between the germline ends. Per the germline V gene, CDR1 is SGHAT and CDR2 is FQNNGV. CDR3 protein: CASSSGALKDTEAFF. The CDR3 coding sequence is TGTGCCAGCAGCTCCGGGGCCCTAAAGGACACTGAAGCTTTCTTT.

The V and J genes are TRBV9 and TRBJ2-7, with TRBD1 matching 11 bases. CDR1 and CDR2 from the germline V gene are SGDLS and YYNGEE. The ends lost 2 bases at V and 3 bases at J; junction bases unmatched: 4. The CDR3 totals 15 residues. The chain's CDR3 is CASSVAGTGGYEQYF. The CDR3 DNA is TGTGCCAGCAGCGTCGCCGGGACAGGGGGCTACGAGCAGTACTTC.

V is TRBV30 and J is TRBJ2-1; TRBD2 is a possible D gene (5 bases). Trimming pared 2 bases from V and 0 bases from J, leaving 8 bases between. Germline loops: CDR1 GTSNPN, CDR2 SVGIG (reference sequence). This CDR3 has 14 residues. DNA of the CDR3: TGTGCCTGGAGTAAACTAGGCTCCTACAATGAGCAGTTCTTC. This translates into CAWSKLGSYNEQFF.

The chain's CDR3 is CAWRGTSWIGEQFF. The DNA of the CDR3 is TGTGCCTGGAGAGGGACTAGTTGGATCGGTGAGCAGTTCTTC. The chain couples TRBV30 to TRBJ2-1; 8 nucleotides line up with TRBD2. Per the germline V gene, CDR1 is GTSNPN and CDR2 is SVGIG (reference sequence). The CDR3 runs 14 residues. Germline trimming cut 3 bases from V and 9 bases from J; bases unmatched to any gene: 10.

V usage is TRBV18 and J usage is TRBJ1-1; 9 nucleotides agree with TRBD1. The CDR3 has 16 residues. In germline, CDR1 is KGHSH, CDR2 LQKENI. V trimming: 4 bases; J trimming: 5 bases; junction bases outside the gene matches: 11. CDR3 bases: TGTGCCAGCTCACAGAGGGACAGGGCGAGGTGGACTGAAGCTTTCTTT. Residues: CASSQRDRARWTEAFF.

The chain links TRBV2 to TRBJ1-5, with D maybe TRBD1 (6 bases). V shed 8 bases and J shed 0 bases, with 14 bases lying between them. The CDR3 spans 15 residues. Germline CDR1 is SNHLY and CDR2 is FYNNEI. The CDR3, as DNA: TGTGCCAGCTTTCGCGGGGGCTCTAGCAATCAGCCCCAGCATTTT. Its protein product is CASFRGGSSNQPQHF.

The chain combines TRBV27 with TRBJ1-1; 8 nucleotides line up with TRBD1. The CDR3 consists of 14 residues. CDR1 and CDR2 from the germline V gene are MNHEY and SMNVEV (reference sequence). The V gene end was trimmed by 6 bases and the J gene end by 7 bases; junction bases not matched to a gene: 10. The CDR3 loop is CASRIQGAMGEAFF. The CDR3 DNA is TGTGCCAGCAGAATTCAGGGGGCGATGGGTGAAGCTTTCTTT.

This sequence joins TRBV10-3 and TRBJ2-7, with D perhaps TRBD1 (5 bases). V shed 0 bases and J shed 0 bases, with 15 bases lying between them. Germline CDR1 ENHRY, CDR2 SYGVKD. CDR3 size: 17 residues. The CDR3 reads CAISESGGHMSSYEQYF. DNA of the CDR3: TGTGCCATCAGTGAGTCTGGCGGACACATGAGCTCCTACGAGCAGTACTTC.

This chain joins TRBV7-8 and TRBJ2-5; weak D call: TRBD2 (6 bases). Trimming took off 5 bases at V and 0 bases at J, with 10 bases between the two ends. Germline assignment: CDR1 SGHVS and CDR2 FQNEAQ. This CDR3 has 14 amino acids. CDR3 sequence reads: CASSPRLDQETQYF. In nucleotides, the CDR3 is TGTGCCAGCAGCCCTAGACTAGACCAAGAGACCCAGTACTTC.

In regard to this clone: This sample includes further DNA sequences coding for the same CDR3. The chain links TRBV19 to TRBJ1-5, with a tentative D call TRBD1 (5 bases). CDR1 and CDR2 from the germline V gene are LNHDA and SQIVND (reference sequence). Trimming pared 3 bases from V and 0 bases from J, leaving 9 bases between. This CDR3 has 15 amino acids. The CDR3 spells CASSIGGYSNQPQHF. The DNA for the CDR3 is TGTGCCAGTAGTATTGGGGGATATAGCAATCAGCCCCAGCATTTT.

The chain employs TRBV29-1 and TRBJ2-1; 9 nucleotides match TRBD2. CDR3 size: 14 residues. The V segment lost 7 bases and the J segment 4 bases; nucleotides outside the gene matches: 8. Germline-derived CDR1 and CDR2 are SQVTM and ANQGSEA. CDR3: CSGTGTSTYNEQFF. CDR3 sequence (DNA): TGCAGCGGCACCGGGACTAGCACATACAATGAGCAGTTCTTC.